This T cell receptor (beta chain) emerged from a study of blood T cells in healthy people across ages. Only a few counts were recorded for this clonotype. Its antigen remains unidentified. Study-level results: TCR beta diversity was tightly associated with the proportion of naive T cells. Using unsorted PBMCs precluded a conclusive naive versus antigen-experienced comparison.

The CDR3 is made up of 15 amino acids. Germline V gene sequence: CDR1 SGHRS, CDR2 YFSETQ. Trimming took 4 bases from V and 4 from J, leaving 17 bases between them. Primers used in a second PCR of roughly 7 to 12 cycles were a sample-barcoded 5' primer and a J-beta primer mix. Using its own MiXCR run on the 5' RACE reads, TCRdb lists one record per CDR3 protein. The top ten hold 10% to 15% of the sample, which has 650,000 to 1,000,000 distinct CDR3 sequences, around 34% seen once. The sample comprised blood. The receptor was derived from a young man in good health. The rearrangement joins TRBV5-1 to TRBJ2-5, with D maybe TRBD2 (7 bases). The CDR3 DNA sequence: TGCGCCAGCAGCCTCAGGGCAGGGGAGGGAGAGACCCAGTACTTC. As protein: CASSLRAGEGETQYF.